This T cell receptor beta chain was retrieved from a study of control samples from healthy donors and cancer patients. Sequenced by immunoSEQ multiplex PCR; TCRdb stores in-frame clones only, minus some. The sample has 210,000 or so clones; 90% to 95% are singletons. Germline CDR1 is MDHEN and CDR2 is SYDVKM. Trimming at V came to 6 bases and at J to 5 bases, leaving 5 bases not matched to a gene. The CDR3 has 14 residues. The chain joins TRBV28 to TRBJ2-1; TRBD2 matches 9 bases. The sequenced material came from blood. The receptor was isolated from a man between 25 and 39 years old in good health. The CDR3 DNA sequence: TGTGCCAGCAGGGGGACTAGCATCCACAATGAGCAGTTCTTC. It encodes CASRGTSIHNEQFF. Supplemented by reference TRBV28 and TRBJ2-1, the full variable domain reads DVKVTQSSRYLVKRTGEKVFLECVQDMDHENMFWYRQDPGLGLRLIYFSYDVKMKEKGDIPEGYSVSREKKERFSLILESASTNQTSMYLCASRGTSIHNEQFFGPGTRLTVL.